The 5 T cell receptor beta chains given below trace back to one sample, sequenced in a study of blood T cell repertoires in COVID-19. Some clones are missing from TCRdb's copy, which holds only in-frame ones; the method was immunoSEQ multiplex PCR. The sample has roughly 410,000 clones, around 91% seen once. Sequenced: peripheral blood. The receptor source for this set is a woman in her thirties or forties with COVID-19, enrolled during active disease.

V and J are TRBV5-1 and TRBJ2-3, with unresolved D. Germline V gene lookup returns CDR1 SGHRS and CDR2 YFSETQ. The CDR3 is 15 amino acids. Between the trimmed V and J ends, which lost 0 bases and 1 base, there was a span of 9 bases. The CDR3 nucleotides read TGCGCCAGCAGCTTGGGCCGGTTCCGCACAGATACGCAGTATTTT. As protein: CASSLGRFRTDTQYF.

V is TRBV10-2 and J is TRBJ2-1; 11 nucleotides agree with TRBD2. CDR1 is WSHSY, CDR2 SAAADI, per germline. The CDR3 totals 15 residues. The V and J ends lost 7 bases and 3 bases, in that order; junction bases with no gene match: 5. CDR3 protein: CASIGGLAVYNEQFF. CDR3 bases: TGCGCCAGCATTGGGGGACTAGCGGTCTACAATGAGCAGTTCTTC.

The genes are TRBV19 and TRBJ2-1; 11 bases line up with TRBD2. The CDR3 length is 15 residues. V lost 5 bases and J lost 7; bases outside the gene matches: 7. Germline V gene data show CDR1 as LNHDA and CDR2 as SQIVND (reference sequence). CDR3 bases: TGTGCCAGTAGTGGTAGCGGGAGGGCCCTTAATGAGCAGTTCTTC. Its translation: CASSGSGRALNEQFF.

The J gene is TRBJ2-5, the V gene TRBV25-1; 11 bases agree with TRBD2. Germline loops: CDR1 MGHDK, CDR2 SYGVNS. There are 17 residues in the CDR3. The junction had 9 bases not matched to a gene; V was cut back by 5 bases and J by 1 base. In DNA, the CDR3 is TGTGCCAGCAGTCAACGAAGACTAGCGGGGACCCAAGAGACCCAGTACTTC. As protein: CASSQRRLAGTQETQYF.

This clone was found a few times. The V and J genes are TRBV2 and TRBJ1-1; 9 bases align to TRBD1. Germline V CDR1 and CDR2: SNHLY, FYNNEI. This CDR3 is built from 15 residues. Germline trimming cut 4 bases from V and 1 base from J; bases unmatched to any gene: 4. The CDR3 loop reads CASSVPQGANTEAFF. CDR3 DNA sequence: TGTGCCAGCAGTGTACCACAGGGGGCGAACACTGAAGCTTTCTTT.